The 29 T cell receptor beta chains reported below all come from one sample, sequenced in a study of blood T cell repertoires in COVID-19. TCRdb's table, derived via immunoSEQ multiplex PCR, lists solely in-frame clones and lacks some. Of around 250,000 clones listed, about nine tenths are singletons. The sequenced material came from PBMCs or T cells enriched from blood (not recorded which). These receptor sequences come from a man aged 18 to 30 who had recovered from COVID-19.

The chain links TRBV19 to TRBJ1-5, with D perhaps TRBD1 (6 bases). Trimming shortened V by 6 bases and J by 0 bases, and 12 bases separated the two germline ends. Looked up from germline, CDR1 is LNHDA and CDR2 is SQIVND (reference sequence). The CDR3 covers 15 residues. CDR3 in amino acids: CASSHTGNSNQPQHF. The CDR3 DNA reads as TGTGCCAGTAGCCATACAGGGAATAGCAATCAGCCCCAGCATTTT.

This chain connects TRBV27 to TRBJ2-4; 8 nucleotides agree with TRBD1. CDR1 is MNHEY and CDR2 is SMNVEV in the germline V gene (reference sequence). The CDR3 is 15 residues long. J was trimmed by 0 bases and V by 5 bases; bases with no gene match: 3. DNA of the CDR3: TGTGCCAGCAGTCGGACAGGGTTAGCCAAAAACATTCAGTACTTC. Translated, it gives CASSRTGLAKNIQYF.

The rearrangement links TRBV18 to TRBJ2-7; 9 bases fit TRBD1. There are 14 residues in the CDR3. With 0 bases clipped from V and 4 bases from J, the junction kept 1 base outside the gene matches. Germline lookup yields CDR1 KGHSH and CDR2 LQKENI. The DNA for the CDR3 is TGTGCCAGCTCACCACCGGGACAGGGTTACGAGCAGTACTTC. It codes for CASSPPGQGYEQYF.

The CDR3 sequence: CASSELDRVGAFF. The CDR3 bases are TGTGCCAGCAGTGAACTCGACAGGGTGGGAGCTTTCTTT. The chain uses TRBV2 and TRBJ1-1; 7 bases match TRBD1. Germline-derived CDR1 and CDR2 are SNHLY and FYNNEI. This CDR3 has 13 residues. V lost 2 bases and J lost 10; bases outside the gene matches: 7.

This clone was counted once. V gene TRBV2 combines with J gene TRBJ2-3, with 7 bases matching TRBD2. The CDR3 is 14 residues long. In germline, CDR1 is SNHLY, CDR2 FYNNEI. V lost 8 bases, J lost 2 bases, and 7 bases stayed unmatched. The CDR3 region is CASVKLAVTDTQYF. CDR3 nucleotides: TGTGCCAGCGTTAAGCTAGCGGTCACAGATACGCAGTATTTT.

This chain connects TRBV18 to TRBJ1-2; the D gene is possibly TRBD1 (6 bases). V lost 2 bases to trimming and J lost 1 base, with 8 bases between them. CDR3 length: 14 amino acids. In germline, CDR1 is KGHSH, CDR2 LQKENI. CDR3 nucleotide sequence: TGTGCCAGCTCACCAACAGGGCTTAACTATGGCTACACCTTC. It encodes CASSPTGLNYGYTF.

V gene TRBV10-3 combines with J gene TRBJ2-1; no firm D call. V dropped 2 bases and J dropped 5 bases, with 19 bases sitting between them. Germline V lookup: CDR1 ENHRY, CDR2 SYGVKD. This CDR3 is built from 17 residues. The CDR3: CAISEEVRWMSDNEQFF. In DNA, the CDR3 is TGTGCCATCAGTGAGGAAGTCAGGTGGATGTCCGACAATGAGCAGTTCTTC.

The gene calls are TRBV4-1 and TRBJ1-1; TRBD1 is a possible D gene (5 bases). CDR3 length: 16 residues. Trimming stripped 4 bases from V and 3 bases from J, with 18 bases between. Looked up from germline, CDR1 is MGHRA and CDR2 is YSYEKL. As DNA, the CDR3 is TGCGCCAGCAGCCTTGGACCCGTGGGGCGTGACACTGAAGCTTTCTTT. Translating it yields CASSLGPVGRDTEAFF.

The CDR3 region has the DNA TGTGCCAGCAGCCTGGGACTAGCGGGGTACACAGATACGCAGTATTTT. Translating gives CASSLGLAGYTDTQYF. J is TRBJ2-3 and V is TRBV5-4, with 13 bases that match TRBD2. V trimming: 4 bases; J trimming: 2 bases; junction bases outside the gene matches: 4. Germline values: CDR1 SGHNT, CDR2 YYREEE (reference sequence). This CDR3 contains 16 residues.

This rearrangement joins TRBV5-1 to TRBJ1-1; D possibly corresponds to TRBD1 (5 bases). There are 14 residues in the CDR3. Germline CDR1 and CDR2: SGHRS and YFSETQ. The germline V and J ends were trimmed by 1 base and 6 bases, with 13 bases remaining between them. The DNA for the CDR3 is TGCGCCAGCAGCTTGTTACAGGCCGACGCTGAAGCTTTCTTT. It translates to CASSLLQADAEAFF.

This clone appeared once. V and J are TRBV5-4 and TRBJ2-7; D is perhaps TRBD1 (5 bases). Per the germline V gene, CDR1 is SGHNT and CDR2 is YYREEE (reference sequence). V lost 1 base and J 0 bases, leaving 5 bases between the germline ends. The CDR3 consists of 13 residues. The CDR3 DNA reads as TGTGCCAGCAGCTTGAGGGGCTCCTACGAGCAGTACTTC. It specifies CASSLRGSYEQYF.

The rearrangement uses TRBV7-9 and TRBJ1-1, with TRBD1 as a possible D gene (5 bases). Between the trimmed V and J ends, which lost 2 bases and 3 bases, there was a span of 13 bases. Germline CDR1 and CDR2: SEHNR and FQNEAQ (reference sequence). This CDR3 has 15 residues. CDR3 sequence: CASSLSGGSDTEAFF. CDR3 sequence (DNA): TGTGCCAGCAGCTTAAGCGGGGGTAGCGACACTGAAGCTTTCTTT.

V is TRBV27 and J is TRBJ1-1; 8 nucleotides match TRBD1. The CDR3 runs to 14 residues. Germline assignment: CDR1 MNHEY and CDR2 SMNVEV (reference sequence). Trimming cost V 3 bases and J 8 bases; bases outside gene matches: 8. The CDR3: CASSLTGVTLEAFF. CDR3 nucleotides: TGTGCCAGCAGTTTGACAGGGGTAACACTGGAAGCTTTCTTT.

This clone was seen a handful of times. The CDR3 bases are TGTGCCAGCAGAATCCTAACCAACAATGAGCAGTTCTTC. Translated: CASRILTNNEQFF. The V gene is TRBV6-5, the J gene TRBJ2-1; D unclear. V was cut by 6 bases and J by 5 bases, with 11 bases left in between. The length of the CDR3 is 13 residues. Germline CDR1 is MNHEY and CDR2 is SVGAGI.

This chain uses TRBV4-1 with TRBJ2-2; 14 nucleotides line up with TRBD2. This CDR3 has 17 residues. Germline V gene sequence: CDR1 MGHRA, CDR2 YSYEKL. Trimming at V came to 3 bases and at J to 8 bases, leaving 8 bases not matched to a gene. The CDR3 spells CASSQSGTSGSWGELFF. The CDR3 DNA reads as TGCGCCAGCAGCCAGTCTGGGACTAGCGGGAGCTGGGGGGAGCTGTTTTTT.

The count of this clone is one. The V and J genes are TRBV3-1 (or the pseudogene TRBV3-2) and TRBJ1-2; TRBD1 matches at 11 bases. The CDR3 contains 18 residues. CDR1 and CDR2 (germline): LGHDT, YNNKEL (reference sequence). Germline trimming cut 0 bases from V and 6 bases from J; bases unmatched to any gene: 12. The CDR3 spells CASSQDPRLRTGGHGYTF. The CDR3 region has the DNA TGTGCCAGCAGCCAAGACCCTCGGTTAAGGACAGGGGGCCATGGCTACACCTTC.

J is TRBJ1-2 and V is TRBV27; no firm D call. Per germline, CDR1 MNHEY and CDR2 SMNVEV (reference sequence). The CDR3 has 14 amino acids. Between the trimmed V and J ends, which lost 8 bases and 2 bases, there was a span of 15 bases. CDR3 nucleotides: TGTGCCAGCCGAGGGTGGTCGGGGAACTATGGCTACACCTTC. Its protein product is CASRGWSGNYGYTF.

The chain couples TRBV27 to TRBJ2-3; 8 bases map to TRBD1. The trim removed 4 bases at V and 1 base at J, leaving 7 bases unmatched. The CDR3 sequence is 16 residues long. Germline V lookup: CDR1 MNHEY, CDR2 SMNVEV (reference sequence). The DNA for the CDR3 is TGTGCCAGCAGTTCTACGGACAGGGTCGGCACAGATACGCAGTATTTT. The encoded protein is CASSSTDRVGTDTQYF.

This chain links TRBV2 with TRBJ1-5, with 10 bases identical to TRBD1. V lost 6 bases to trimming and J lost 7 bases; unmatched junction nucleotides: 12. The germline V gene has CDR1 SNHLY and CDR2 FYNNEI. The CDR3 sequence is 16 residues long. CDR3 amino acids: CASSGRTGGAGQPQHF. CDR3 nucleotide sequence: TGTGCCAGCAGCGGAAGGACAGGGGGAGCCGGGCAGCCCCAGCATTTT.

This rearrangement joins TRBV7-2 to TRBJ2-7; tentative D call: TRBD1 (5 bases). With 5 bases removed from V and 0 bases from J, the gap between germline ends came to 14 bases. The CDR3 length is 15 residues. The V gene's germline CDR1 is SGHTA and CDR2 FQGNSA. The CDR3 DNA is TGTGCCAGCAGCGAAGGGGCAGGCTTCTCCTACGAGCAGTACTTC. Translation gives CASSEGAGFSYEQYF.

The chain is built from TRBV12-3 or TRBV12-4 and TRBJ2-2; no clear D. The V end lost 7 bases, the J end lost 6 bases, and 6 bases lay between the germline ends. The CDR3 totals 11 residues. CDR3 sequence: CASMSSGELFF. CDR3 in DNA: TGTGCCAGCATGAGCTCCGGGGAGCTGTTTTTT.

This clone appeared a single time. The rearrangement links TRBV3-1 (or the pseudogene TRBV3-2) to TRBJ1-1; D is uncertain. Germline CDR1 and CDR2: LGHDT and YNNKEL (reference sequence). The CDR3 has 12 amino acids. V dropped 3 bases and J dropped 1 base, with 3 bases sitting between them. CDR3: CASSHGNTEAFF. The CDR3 DNA is TGTGCCAGCAGCCACGGGAACACTGAAGCTTTCTTT.

This clone was recorded a few times. The J gene is TRBJ2-1, the V gene TRBV24-1, with 13 bases lining up with TRBD2. From germline, CDR1 is KGHDR and CDR2 SFDVKD. CDR3 length: 17 residues. V lost 4 bases and J lost 7; bases outside the gene matches: 9. Here the CDR3 DNA reads TGTGCCACCAGTGACCCCCAGGTGACTAGCGGGAGGAATGAGCAGTTCTTC. Its translation: CATSDPQVTSGRNEQFF.

The genes are TRBV4-2 and TRBJ1-1; D gene uncertain. CDR1 LGHNA and CDR2 YNFKEQ come from the germline V gene. CDR3 length: 14 residues. The ends were cut back, 4 bases at V and 7 bases at J, with 16 bases in the middle. The CDR3 sequence is CASSPRSGRGEAFF. The CDR3 DNA follows: TGTGCCAGCAGCCCCCGGAGCGGGAGAGGTGAAGCTTTCTTT.

This chain uses TRBV10-3 with TRBJ2-1; 13 bases align to TRBD2. V lost 6 bases to trimming and J lost 5 bases; unmatched junction nucleotides: 10. CDR3 length: 17 amino acids. Germline CDR1 is ENHRY and CDR2 is SYGVKD. CDR3 in DNA: TGTGCCATCAGCCTAAGCCTCGGGACTAGCGGGAACAATGAGCAGTTCTTC. Its translation: CAISLSLGTSGNNEQFF.

The rearrangement links TRBV18 to TRBJ1-2; D uncertain. Germline V CDR1 and CDR2: KGHSH, LQKENI. The CDR3 consists of 12 residues. V gave up 3 bases and J gave up 6 bases, with 8 bases separating them. CDR3 DNA sequence: TGTGCCAGCTCACCTTCGGGAGATGGCTACACCTTC. Translating gives CASSPSGDGYTF. Variable domain in full (rest from reference TRBV18 and TRBJ1-2): NAGVMQNPRHLVRRRGQEARLRCSPMKGHSHVYWYRQLPEEGLKFMVYLQKENIIDESGMPKERFSAEFPKEGPSILRIQQVVRGDSAAYFCASSPSGDGYTFGSGTRLTVV.

J is TRBJ2-4 and V is TRBV10-1, with D possibly TRBD1 on 5 matching bases. Germline CDR1 reads WNHNN; CDR2 reads SYGVQD (reference sequence). This CDR3 has 15 residues. Deletions cut 9 bases from V and 1 base from J, with 16 bases between. Written as DNA, the CDR3 is TGCGCCAGTAGATTTCTCCAGGGCGCCAAAAACATTCAGTACTTC. This codes for CASRFLQGAKNIQYF.

This clone was seen a single time. This sequence joins TRBV7-2 and TRBJ2-1; weak D call: TRBD2 (7 bases). This CDR3 has 15 residues. Germline CDR1 and CDR2: SGHTA and FQGNSA. V lost 5 bases to trimming and J lost 10 bases, with 21 bases between them. The CDR3 nucleotides read TGTGCCAGCAGCCCCCGGGGGGCGGGAGCAACGGAGCAGTTCTTC. As protein: CASSPRGAGATEQFF.

This sequence joins TRBV6-5 and TRBJ2-7; 7 positions agree with TRBD1. J lost 7 bases, V lost 6 bases, and 12 bases had no gene match. The length of the CDR3 is 14 residues. Germline V CDR1 and CDR2: MNHEY, SVGAGI. The CDR3 coding sequence is TGTGCCAGCAGGCGAACCGACAGGGTAAGGGAGCAGTACTTC. This translates into CASRRTDRVREQYF.